The 23 T cell receptor beta chains below come from one sample, sequenced in a study of identical twins. TCRdb re-called the 5' RACE reads through MiXCR, storing one row per CDR3 protein. This sample carries over 200,000 distinct CDR3 sequences, roughly 10% of them seen once, and the ten largest clones take approximately 9.1%. The sequenced material came from memory T cells sorted from blood. These receptors were collected from a man between 50 and 59 years old in good health.

This clonotype came up many times. The V call is TRBV20-1, the J call TRBJ1-2; TRBD1 is a possible D gene (5 bases). V was clipped by 3 bases and J by 3 bases, with 8 bases between them. This CDR3 contains 12 residues. CDR1 and CDR2 (germline): DFQATT, SNEGSKA (reference sequence). CDR3 sequence reads: CSASLRDYGYTF. Here the CDR3 DNA reads TGCAGTGCTAGTCTCAGGGACTATGGCTACACCTTC.

This clonotype was counted a few times. The CDR3 DNA reads TGTGCCAGCAGCCCGAATGCGGGGCGTGGAGATACGCAGTATTTT. Protein sequence: CASSPNAGRGDTQYF. The chain carries TRBV7-2 and TRBJ2-3; TRBD2 might be the D (6 bases). The V end lost 5 bases, the J end lost 5 bases, and 17 bases lay between the germline ends. Germline loops: CDR1 SGHTA, CDR2 FQGNSA. The CDR3 has 15 residues.

This clonotype appeared a few times. V gene TRBV20-1 combines with J gene TRBJ2-2; the D gene is possibly TRBD2 (5 bases). Trimming removed 1 base at V and 4 bases at J, with 10 bases between. The CDR3 is 14 amino acids. CDR1 is DFQATT and CDR2 is SNEGSKA in the germline V gene (reference sequence). CDR3 in amino acids: CSARAGVGTGELFF. In nucleotides, the CDR3 is TGCAGTGCTAGAGCCGGGGTCGGCACCGGGGAGCTGTTTTTT.

This chain links TRBV9 with TRBJ2-1; 8 bases are a match to TRBD1. Per the germline V gene, CDR1 is SGDLS and CDR2 is YYNGEE. J lost 8 bases, V lost 4 bases, and 8 bases had no gene match. CDR3 length equals 14 residues. CDR3 region: CASSTRTGWDEQFF. The CDR3 region has the DNA TGTGCCAGCAGCACCAGGACAGGGTGGGATGAGCAGTTCTTC.

This clonotype was recorded many times. The V call is TRBV20-1, the J call TRBJ2-1; the D gene is possibly TRBD2 (6 bases). V gave up 1 base and J gave up 9 bases, with 22 bases separating them. The length of the CDR3 is 16 residues. Germline V gene data show CDR1 as DFQATT and CDR2 as SNEGSKA (reference sequence). CDR3 amino acids: CSARVPPLIRESEQFF. CDR3 coding DNA: TGCAGTGCTAGAGTCCCTCCTCTCATCCGGGAGAGTGAGCAGTTCTTC.

This clonotype turned up a few times. The rearrangement links TRBV29-1 to TRBJ1-2, with TRBD1 as a possible D gene (5 bases). Trimming left V 4 bases short and J 4 bases short, with 7 bases between. The germline V gene encodes CDR1 SQVTM and CDR2 ANQGSEA. The CDR3 is 11 amino acids. CDR3 protein: CSVGDGYGYTF. In DNA, the CDR3 is TGCAGCGTTGGGGACGGCTATGGCTACACCTTC.

This clonotype has ten or more counts. This chain joins TRBV20-1 and TRBJ1-2; weak D call: TRBD1 (5 bases). Trimming cost V 6 bases and J 4 bases, with 15 bases left between them. Germline V gene lookup returns CDR1 DFQATT and CDR2 SNEGSKA (reference sequence). This CDR3 spans 13 amino acids. Written as DNA, the CDR3 is TGCAGTGCCCCGCCGGCCGGGGGCTATGGCTACACCTTC. Amino acids: CSAPPAGGYGYTF.

Only a few counts were recorded for this clonotype. This chain joins TRBV20-1 and TRBJ2-3, with 8 bases lining up with TRBD2. CDR1 DFQATT and CDR2 SNEGSKA come from the germline V gene (reference sequence). The length of the CDR3 is 15 residues. V was clipped by 5 bases and J by 6 bases; unmatched bases: 13. The CDR3 here is CSALVPAGGRDTQYF. CDR3 nucleotide sequence: TGCAGTGCTCTTGTGCCGGCGGGGGGTCGGGATACGCAGTATTTT.

With respect to this clonotype: This may come from a read error, since a much larger clone is one base off. In DNA form, the CDR3 reads TGCAGTGCTAGGGCAGTGTTTTGGGATACGCAGTATTTT. This gives the protein CSARAVFWDTQYF. The chain couples TRBV20-1 to TRBJ2-3; no firm D call. CDR1 and CDR2 from the germline V gene are DFQATT and SNEGSKA (reference sequence). V lost 3 bases and J lost 6, with 13 bases in between. The CDR3 is made up of 13 amino acids.

V usage is TRBV12-3 or TRBV12-4 and J usage is TRBJ1-6; 7 bases map to TRBD1. V lost 4 bases to trimming and J lost 4 bases; unmatched junction nucleotides: 7. There are 16 residues in the CDR3. CDR3 sequence reads: CASSWGGQTYNSPLHF. DNA of the CDR3: TGTGCCAGCAGTTGGGGGGGACAGACTTATAATTCACCCCTCCACTTT.

This clonotype was seen many times. This CDR3 is CASSPRTVNSNQPQHF. The CDR3 DNA sequence: TGTGCCAGCAGTCCCCGGACGGTTAATAGCAATCAGCCCCAGCATTTT. The chain couples TRBV27 to TRBJ1-5; D ambiguous. The germline CDR1 and CDR2 sequences are MNHEY and SMNVEV (reference sequence). This CDR3 is 16 amino acids long. Between the trimmed V and J ends, which lost 5 bases and 0 bases, there was a span of 14 bases.

This clonotype was detected a few times. This chain joins TRBV12-3 or TRBV12-4 and TRBJ2-1, with 7 bases lining up with TRBD1. J lost 8 bases, V lost 6 bases, and 4 bases had no gene match. The CDR3 sequence is 12 residues long. The CDR3 coding sequence is TGTGCCAGCAGGTATACAGGGGATGAGCAGTTCTTC. This translates into CASRYTGDEQFF.

This clonotype was detected ten times or more. The rearrangement uses TRBV29-1 and TRBJ2-1; 7 positions agree with TRBD1. CDR3 size: 16 residues. Germline V gives CDR1 SQVTM, CDR2 ANQGSEA. Unmatched junction bases numbered 11, after V lost 2 bases and J lost 4 bases. This CDR3 is CSVEFRTGDSYNEQFF. The CDR3 bases are TGCAGCGTTGAATTTCGGACCGGGGACAGTTACAATGAGCAGTTCTTC.

This clonotype was seen many times. This chain uses TRBV20-1 with TRBJ2-5; D is undetermined. This CDR3 contains 15 residues. Trimming removed 4 bases at V and 3 bases at J, with 18 bases between. The germline V gene has CDR1 DFQATT and CDR2 SNEGSKA (reference sequence). CDR3 DNA sequence: TGCAGTGCTAAGCGCAAGCCTTCGTGGAAAGAGACCCAGTACTTC. Residues: CSAKRKPSWKETQYF.

This clonotype was observed at least ten times. The V and J genes are TRBV28 and TRBJ2-5, with D unclear. The length of the CDR3 is 14 residues. V lost 2 bases to trimming and J lost 2 bases, with 9 bases between them. Germline CDR1 MDHEN, CDR2 SYDVKM. CDR3 coding DNA: TGTGCCAGCAGTTTACTATTGATTCAAGAGACCCAGTACTTC. It encodes CASSLLLIQETQYF.

V usage is TRBV12-3 or TRBV12-4 and J usage is TRBJ1-1, with D possibly matching TRBD1 (5 bases). V lost 6 bases to trimming and J lost 11 bases, with 16 bases between them. CDR3 length: 12 residues. This CDR3 reads CASSEGPGMAFF. The DNA for the CDR3 is TGTGCCAGCAGCGAGGGGCCAGGGATGGCTTTCTTT.

This chain joins TRBV14 and TRBJ2-1; TRBD2 might be the D (5 bases). V lost 2 bases to trimming and J lost 10 bases, with 6 bases between them. The CDR3 totals 11 residues. Germline V CDR1 and CDR2: SGHDN, FVKESK. The CDR3 nucleotides are TGTGCCAGCAGCCAAACTAGAGAGCAGTTCTTC. Residues: CASSQTREQFF. Drawing the rest from reference TRBV14 and TRBJ2-1, the complete variable domain is EAGVTQFPSHSVIEKGQTVTLRCDPISGHDNLYWYRRVMGKEIKFLLHFVKESKQDESGMPNNRFLAERTGGTYSTLKVQPAELEDSGVYFCASSQTREQFFGPGTRLTVL.

This sequence joins TRBV9 and TRBJ2-7, with D possibly TRBD1 on 6 matching bases. The CDR3 spans 13 residues. V was trimmed by 3 bases and J by 1 base, leaving 8 bases between them. The V gene's germline CDR1 is SGDLS and CDR2 YYNGEE. Here the CDR3 reads CASSETGSYEQYF. In DNA form, the CDR3 reads TGTGCCAGCAGCGAAACAGGGTCCTACGAGCAGTACTTC.

The V gene is TRBV12-3 or TRBV12-4, the J gene TRBJ1-5, with a tentative D call TRBD1 (6 bases). The CDR3 has 14 amino acids. V dropped 5 bases and J dropped 6 bases, with 14 bases sitting between them. The CDR3 protein is CASSGGSGVQPQHF. The CDR3 region has the DNA TGTGCCAGCAGTGGGGGGTCAGGGGTTCAGCCCCAGCATTTT.

This clonotype was found many times. This chain uses TRBV12-3 or TRBV12-4 with TRBJ1-2; 10 nucleotides line up with TRBD1. The CDR3 contains 15 residues. Trimming at V came to 5 bases and at J to 3 bases, leaving 6 bases not matched to a gene. In DNA, the CDR3 is TGTGCCAGCAGTGTGTGGACAGGGGGGTACTATGGCTACACCTTC. It is translated as CASSVWTGGYYGYTF.

This clonotype turned up a few times. The J gene is TRBJ1-5, the V gene TRBV6-5; TRBD1 is a possible D gene (5 bases). The V gene lost 0 bases and the J gene lost 0 bases, with 15 bases spanning the gap. This CDR3 is 18 amino acids long. Germline CDR1 MNHEY, CDR2 SVGAGI. In nucleotides, the CDR3 is TGTGCCAGCAGTTACTCGACCAGGGTGCGCTATAGCAATCAGCCCCAGCATTTT. Protein sequence: CASSYSTRVRYSNQPQHF.

This clonotype was seen a few times. V usage is TRBV7-2 and J usage is TRBJ2-3; the match to TRBD2 covers 8 bases. The CDR3 has 13 residues. Germline V CDR1 and CDR2: SGHTA, FQGNSA. Unmatched junction bases numbered 3, after V lost 2 bases and J lost 8 bases. Here the CDR3 DNA reads TGTGCCAGCAGCTTAAAGAGCGGGGGTACGCAGTATTTT. It specifies CASSLKSGGTQYF. The whole variable domain, filled in from reference TRBV7-2 and TRBJ2-3, reads GAGVSQSPSNKVTEKGKDVELRCDPISGHTALYWYRQSLGQGLEFLIYFQGNSAPDKSGLPSDRFSAERTGGSVSTLTIQRTQQEDSAVYLCASSLKSGGTQYFGPGTRLTVL.

The V call is TRBV27, the J call TRBJ2-5; the D is unclear. V was shortened by 4 bases and J by 2 bases, with 14 bases between the two germline ends. The CDR3 is 15 amino acids. Germline-derived CDR1 and CDR2 are MNHEY and SMNVEV (reference sequence). CDR3 region: CASSSGLLLQETQYF. The CDR3 nucleotides read TGTGCCAGCAGTTCTGGTCTCCTCCTTCAAGAGACCCAGTACTTC.